This paragraph reports one T cell receptor beta chain. Its specificity is unknown. The CDR3 has 13 residues. Germline values: CDR1 MNHNS, CDR2 SASEGT. V dropped 6 bases and J dropped 7 bases, with 14 bases sitting between them. If no ophthalmopathy progression occurred within 18 months, Graves' hyperthyroidism was stable. The study left out patients who had uncontrolled infection, other autoimmune disease, pregnancy or lactation. Fresh peripheral blood, about 10 ml of it, supplied the PBMCs. The sample originates from a study of T cells in Graves' hyperthyroidism and ophthalmopathy. Study conclusions and caveats: The model anticipated ophthalmopathy a median approximately six months pre-onset.

The investigators amplified TCR beta CDR3 regions from RNA transcripts. When the TCR CDR3 underwent first-round RT-PCR, the HTBI primer set was used. TCRdb re-analysed the multiplex PCR reads in MiXCR, keeping a single row per CDR3 protein. In the table there are about 290,000 distinct CDR3 sequences, roughly 13% of which are singletons. Sequences were obtained from blood. This sequence originates from a woman in her forties with Graves' hyperthyroidism. The chain joins TRBV6-1 to TRBJ2-3; a possible D gene is TRBD2 (6 bases). In nucleotides, the CDR3 is TGTGCCAGCAGCCGAGGGACTGTAAATACGCAGTATTTT. Protein sequence: CASSRGTVNTQYF.